The entry that follows covers one T cell receptor beta chain sequence. The antigen is not known. Sequencing used immunoSEQ multiplex PCR; TCRdb keeps in-frame clones, though not all of them. The sample holds 50,000 to 65,000 clones; around 83% are singletons and the top ten take less than 5%. Samples of blood were obtained at baseline, on cycle 4 day 1, and on cycle 7 day 1. These data belong to a study of OX40 agonist ivuxolimab in advanced cancers. The study, taken as a whole, reports: Expanded clones tended on average to be more numerous among CD8+ T cells than CD4+.

This material consisted of CD4+ or CD8+ T cells sorted from blood, taken in a trial of the OX40 agonist ivuxolimab. This TCR derives from an adult with an advanced solid tumor such as melanoma, head and neck, liver or kidney cancer.

CDR3 amino acids: CASRRTSGNTGELFF. The CDR3 region has the DNA TGTGCCAGCAGGCGGACTAGCGGGAACACCGGGGAGCTGTTTTTT. This chain uses TRBV5-6 with TRBJ2-2; 10 bases align to TRBD2. From germline, CDR1 is SGHDT and CDR2 YYEEEE. There are 15 residues in the CDR3. V shed 5 bases, J shed 1 base, and the junction held 2 bases outside the gene matches.